This T cell receptor (beta chain) was observed in a study of OX40 agonist ivuxolimab in advanced cancers. Turning to the overall study: Ivuxolimab, which targeted the costimulatory receptor OX40 (CD134), was an agonistic, fully human IgG2 monoclonal antibody. Intravenous ivuxolimab was administered to patients every 2 weeks at six dose levels: 0.01, 0.1, 0.3, 1.5, 3 and 10 mg/kg. Of the 50 to 55 patients in dose escalation, about 20 had hepatocellular carcinoma, approximately 15 had melanoma, 9 had renal cell carcinoma and 9 had head and neck cancer. In the dose-escalation cohort, around four fifths of patients were male, and the mean age was approximately 60 years, with a range of about 20 to 90. Prior anti-PD-1, anti-PD-L1 or anti-CTLA-4 therapy was permitted, and checkpoint inhibitors had been received by roughly 40% of dose-escalation patients. Partial responses were achieved by three dose-escalation patients, of whom one had hepatocellular carcinoma and two had cutaneous melanoma. The point of sequencing TCRbeta in the periphery was to test whether ivuxolimab changed TCR sequence diversity and drove clonal T-cell expansion. The paper reports the monotherapy dose-escalation portion (N = 52 patients) of the phase I ivuxolimab trial. What the research found in general, with its limitations: Antigen specificity was not determined for the clonally expanded peripheral T cells. Low levels of normalized T-cell clonal expansion were also seen in some patients who did not respond. Clonal expansion of both CD4+ and CD8+ blood T cells was observed from baseline to week 6 at doses 0.1 to 3.0 mg/kg. On average, CD8+ T cells showed more expanded clones than CD4+ T cells after ivuxolimab. In the 0.1-3.0 mg/kg groups, partial responders were among the patients with the lowest normalized peripheral clonal expansion, particularly in CD8+ T cells.

Points on this clone: Its antigen has not been determined. Within one base of it there is no much larger clone, and no base qualities were kept.

The CDR3, from cysteine to phenylalanine, totals 13 residues. Of all the DNA, just the CDR3 is kept, 39 bases in frame from base 1. V and J are truncated by 1 base and 3 bases respectively, leaving an intervening sequence of 6 bases. Via the germline V gene, CDR1 is MGHDK and CDR2 SYGVNS. Patients with a history of autoimmune disease or receiving systemic immunosuppression were excluded from the trial. Peripheral blood for TCR sequencing was drawn from every dose cohort at baseline, at cycle 4 day 1 and at cycle 7 day 1. The samples were drawn from a first-in-human, open-label, multicenter phase I dose-escalation trial of ivuxolimab. The trial enrolled adults with locally advanced or metastatic head and neck squamous cell, hepatocellular, melanoma or renal cell carcinoma. Before TCR sequencing, CD4+ and CD8+ T cells were separately sorted from peripheral blood. For sequencing of the TCRbeta CDR3 region, genomic DNA was extracted from the sorted cells. The immunoSEQ Assay was used to sequence the TCRbeta CDR3 regions. As stored in TCRdb, this immuneACCESS dataset retains in-frame rearrangements with V and J assigned. A fraction of the clones does not appear; measured against another copy, unresolved V genes explain less than half of the discrepancy, and the remainder lacks a known reason. This sample has approximately 74,000 clones in its table, and around 90% of those were observed once. In total, the top ten clones hold 10% of the sample.

The sequenced sample was CD4+ or CD8+ T cells sorted from blood, obtained in a trial of the OX40 agonist ivuxolimab. This chain joins TRBV25-1 to TRBJ2-5; the D gene lacks a confident call. This sequence was found in an adult with an advanced solid tumor such as melanoma, head and neck, liver or kidney cancer. The CDR3 region has the sequence CASSESGEETQYF. The sequenced DNA is TGTGCCAGCAGTGAATCCGGAGAAGAGACCCAGTACTTC.